This T cell receptor beta chain was identified in a study of cytomegalovirus exposure and HLA in healthy donors. As for the study in general: HLA-typed donors contributed 80 million or so unique TCRs, which were held in an early data release. Overall study results and limits: Most subjects had HLA-A and HLA-B alleles reportedly predicted accurately by TCR beta sequences. The authors confirmed in vitro that a few CMV-associated chains were specific for CMV antigens.

Germline trimming cut 5 bases from V and 5 bases from J; bases unmatched to any gene: 8. Germline V gene data show CDR1 as MNHNS and CDR2 as SASEGT. This CDR3 spans 15 amino acids. PCR primers comprised 60 Vbeta and 13 Jbeta primers. TCRdb's table, derived via immunoSEQ multiplex PCR, lists solely in-frame clones and lacks some. The sample lists 100,000 to 150,000 clones, around four fifths occurring once. To note about this clone: The target antigen is unknown.

The clonotype was recovered from a boy between 10 and 17 years old in good health and CMV-seronegative. V gene TRBV6-1 combines with J gene TRBJ2-7; 11 nucleotides agree with TRBD1. The source material was PBMCs. CDR3 DNA sequence: TGTGCCAGCAGTACGGACAGGGGGCGCGGAGACGAGCAGTACTTC. Protein: CASSTDRGRGDEQYF.